The present entry profiles one T cell receptor beta chain with its context. The data were obtained in a study of blood T cell repertoires in COVID-19. As for the study in general: Donors in the United States, Italy and Spain gave samples during acute or convalescent COVID-19. T cells, B-cell-depleted T cells, or PBMCs provided the cDNA or gDNA that served as material.

V was pared by 3 bases and J by 8 bases, with 10 bases between. The CDR3 is 12 residues long. In germline, CDR1 is LGHDT, CDR2 YNNKEL (reference sequence). Original analysis: It was from reference gene primer amplification that nucleated cell counts were estimated. Assay: immunoSEQ multiplex PCR; the TCRdb copy retains only in-frame clones and omits some. The D gene and trimming were derived from the DNA, and the V and J assignments and clone size from that table. Seen here are 17,000 or so clones, 91% observed once, and the top ten hold more than 5.5%. The TCR comes from a human donor in a cohort sampled during active COVID-19. The source material was peripheral blood. The J gene is TRBJ1-2, the V gene TRBV3-1 (or the pseudogene TRBV3-2), with D maybe TRBD1 (5 bases). In DNA form, the CDR3 reads TGTGCCAGCAGCCAGGACATTGCGGGCTACACCTTC. Its protein is CASSQDIAGYTF.